This T cell receptor beta chain appears in the sequencing data of a study of lymphopenia after photon versus proton radiotherapy. Sequenced by immunoSEQ multiplex PCR; TCRdb stores in-frame clones only, minus some. The data contain approximately 71,000 clones, around 90% of them singletons. The germline V gene encodes CDR1 SNHLY and CDR2 FYNNEI. The CDR3 extends over 20 amino acids. J gave up 5 bases and V 3 bases, and 16 bases lay outside the gene matches. General study points: Under photons, naive T cells and diversity fell while effector/memory populations rose.

In the case of this clone: Its antigen remains unknown.

The clonotype was recovered from a woman in her 70s with pancreatic cancer. This chain connects TRBV2 to TRBJ2-5, with 15 bases fitting TRBD2. The specimen comprised peripheral blood, sampled from a patient treated with photon-based radiotherapy. The CDR3 DNA reads TGTGCCAGCAGTGATTCGGGACTAGCGGGAGGTCCCAAAGGGGGGGAGACCCAGTACTTC. Amino acid sequence: CASSDSGLAGGPKGGETQYF. Looking up the rest from reference TRBV2 and TRBJ2-5 gives the full variable domain: EPEVTQTPSHQVTQMGQEVILRCVPISNHLYFYWYRQILGQKVEFLVSFYNNEISEKSEIFDDQFSVERPDGSNFTLKIRSTKLEDSAMYFCASSDSGLAGGPKGGETQYFGPGTRLLVL.